This T cell receptor (beta chain) was sequenced for a study of T cell changes during pregnancy in multiple sclerosis. Generated by immunoSEQ multiplex PCR, the TCRdb table keeps only in-frame clones and is missing some. The sample includes tens of thousands of clones, around nine tenths seen only once; the top ten take approximately 0.81%. V was clipped by 2 bases and J by 2 bases; unmatched bases: 12. The CDR3 spans 19 residues. Germline V gene lookup returns CDR1 MDHEN and CDR2 SYDVKM. Material: CD4+ T cells from peripheral blood mononuclear cells, obtained before pregnancy. The receptor comes from a female donor with multiple sclerosis, enrolled in a pregnancy study. This chain connects TRBV28 to TRBJ2-1; 10 nucleotides agree with TRBD2. For the CDR3, the DNA is TGTGCCAGCAGTTTAGGGCTAGCGGGAGTCGTTGGTCCCTACAATGAGCAGTTCTTC. Its protein product is CASSLGLAGVVGPYNEQFF.